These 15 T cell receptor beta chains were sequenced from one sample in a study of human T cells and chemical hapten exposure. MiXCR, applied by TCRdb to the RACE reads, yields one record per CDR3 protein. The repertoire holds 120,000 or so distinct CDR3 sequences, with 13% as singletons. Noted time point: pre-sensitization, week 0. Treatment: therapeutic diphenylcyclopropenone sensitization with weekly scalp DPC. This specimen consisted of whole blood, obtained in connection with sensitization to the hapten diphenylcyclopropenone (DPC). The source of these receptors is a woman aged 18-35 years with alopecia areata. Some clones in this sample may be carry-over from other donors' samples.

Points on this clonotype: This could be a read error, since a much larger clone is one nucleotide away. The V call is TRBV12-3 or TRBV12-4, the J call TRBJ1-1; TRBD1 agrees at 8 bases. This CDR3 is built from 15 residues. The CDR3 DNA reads TGTGCCAACAGTTTCCGAACAGGGGGGAACACTGAAGCTTTCTTT. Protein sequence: CANSFRTGGNTEAFF.

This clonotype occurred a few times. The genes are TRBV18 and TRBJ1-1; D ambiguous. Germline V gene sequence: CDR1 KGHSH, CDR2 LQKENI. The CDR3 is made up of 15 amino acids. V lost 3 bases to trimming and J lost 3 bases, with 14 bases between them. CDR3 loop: CASSPATGEYTEAFF. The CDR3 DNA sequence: TGTGCCAGCTCACCCGCGACGGGAGAGTACACTGAAGCTTTCTTT.

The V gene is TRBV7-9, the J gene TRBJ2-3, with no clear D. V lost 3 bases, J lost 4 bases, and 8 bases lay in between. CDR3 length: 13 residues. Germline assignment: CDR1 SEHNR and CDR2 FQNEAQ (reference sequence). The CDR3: CASSFHVADTQYF. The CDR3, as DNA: TGTGCCAGCAGCTTTCATGTGGCAGATACGCAGTATTTT.

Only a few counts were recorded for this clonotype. CDR3 nucleotides: TGCAGCGTTGAAGTAGGGGGCGCTGGGGCCAACGTCCTGACTTTC. Protein sequence: CSVEVGGAGANVLTF. The chain uses TRBV29-1 and TRBJ2-6; 7 positions match TRBD1. V trimming: 1 base; J trimming: 2 bases; junction bases outside the gene matches: 2. Per the germline V gene, CDR1 is SQVTM and CDR2 is ANQGSEA. This CDR3 is 15 amino acids long. The whole variable domain, remainder taken from reference TRBV29-1 and TRBJ2-6, is SAVISQKPSRDICQRGTSLTIQCQVDSQVTMMFWYRQQPGQSLTLIATANQGSEATYESGFVIDKFPISRPNLTFSTLTVSNMSPEDSSIYLCSVEVGGAGANVLTFGAGSRLTVL.

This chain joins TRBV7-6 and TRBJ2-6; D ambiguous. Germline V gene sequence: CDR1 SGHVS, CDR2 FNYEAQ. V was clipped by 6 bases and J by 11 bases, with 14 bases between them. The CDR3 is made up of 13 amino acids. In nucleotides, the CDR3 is TGTGCCAGCAGTATCCTACCCCGGGACGTCCTGACTTTC. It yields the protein CASSILPRDVLTF.

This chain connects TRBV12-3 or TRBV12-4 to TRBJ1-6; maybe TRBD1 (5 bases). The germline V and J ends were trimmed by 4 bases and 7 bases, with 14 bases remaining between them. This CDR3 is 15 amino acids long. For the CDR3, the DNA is TGTGCCAGCAGTTCATCCCGGGGGAAGAATTCACCCCTCCACTTT. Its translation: CASSSSRGKNSPLHF.

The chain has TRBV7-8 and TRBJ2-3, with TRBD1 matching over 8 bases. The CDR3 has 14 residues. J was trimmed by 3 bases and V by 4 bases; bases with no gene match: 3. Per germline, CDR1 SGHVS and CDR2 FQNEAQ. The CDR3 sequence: CASSYDRGTDTQYF. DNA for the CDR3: TGTGCCAGCAGCTATGACAGGGGAACAGATACGCAGTATTTT.

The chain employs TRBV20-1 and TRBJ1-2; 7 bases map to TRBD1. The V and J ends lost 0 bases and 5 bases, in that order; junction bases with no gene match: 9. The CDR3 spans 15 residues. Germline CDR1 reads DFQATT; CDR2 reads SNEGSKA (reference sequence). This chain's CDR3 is CSARDRRGILYGYTF. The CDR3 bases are TGCAGTGCTAGAGATCGCAGGGGGATATTATATGGCTACACCTTC.

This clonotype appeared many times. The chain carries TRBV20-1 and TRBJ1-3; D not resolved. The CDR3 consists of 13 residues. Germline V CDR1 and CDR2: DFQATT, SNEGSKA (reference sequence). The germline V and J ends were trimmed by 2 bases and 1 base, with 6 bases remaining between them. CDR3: CSARSGSGNTIYF. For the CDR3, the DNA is TGCAGTGCTAGATCTGGTTCTGGAAACACCATATATTTT.

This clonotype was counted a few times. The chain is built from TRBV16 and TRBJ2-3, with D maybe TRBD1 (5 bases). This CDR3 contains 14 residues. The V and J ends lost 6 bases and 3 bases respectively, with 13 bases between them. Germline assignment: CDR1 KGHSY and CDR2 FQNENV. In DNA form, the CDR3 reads TGTGCCAGCAGTCCCGGTAGGGGTACAGATACGCAGTATTTT. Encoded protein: CASSPGRGTDTQYF.

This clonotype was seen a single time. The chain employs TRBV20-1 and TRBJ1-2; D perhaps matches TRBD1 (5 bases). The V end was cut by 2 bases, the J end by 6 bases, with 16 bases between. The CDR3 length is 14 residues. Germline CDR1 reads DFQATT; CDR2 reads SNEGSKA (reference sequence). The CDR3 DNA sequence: TGCAGTGCTAGATCCCGGGACCCAGGAGATGGCTACACCTTC. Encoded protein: CSARSRDPGDGYTF.

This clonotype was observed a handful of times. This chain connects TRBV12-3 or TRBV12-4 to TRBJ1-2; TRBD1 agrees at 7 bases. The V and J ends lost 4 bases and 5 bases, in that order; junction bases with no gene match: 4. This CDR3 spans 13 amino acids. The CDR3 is CASSSTGSYGYTF. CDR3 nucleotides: TGTGCCAGCAGTTCGACAGGGAGTTATGGCTACACCTTC.

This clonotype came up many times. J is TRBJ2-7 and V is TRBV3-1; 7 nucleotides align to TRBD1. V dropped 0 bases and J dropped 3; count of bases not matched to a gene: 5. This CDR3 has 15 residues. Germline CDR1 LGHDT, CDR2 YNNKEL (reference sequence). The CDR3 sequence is CASSQDWRTGYEQYF. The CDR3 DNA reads TGTGCCAGCAGCCAAGATTGGAGGACAGGCTACGAGCAGTACTTC.

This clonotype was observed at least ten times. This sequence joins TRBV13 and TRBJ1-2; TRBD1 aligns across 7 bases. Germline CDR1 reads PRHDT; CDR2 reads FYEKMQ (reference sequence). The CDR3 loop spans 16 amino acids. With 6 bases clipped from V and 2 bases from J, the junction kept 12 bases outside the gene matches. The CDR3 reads CASRLVGAGGNYGYTF. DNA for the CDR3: TGTGCCAGCAGACTGGTGGGGGCAGGGGGAAACTATGGCTACACCTTC.

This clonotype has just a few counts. CDR3: CASSWRGTDTQYF. CDR3 coding DNA: TGTGCCAGCAGTTGGCGAGGCACAGATACGCAGTATTTT. The rearrangement uses TRBV12-3 or TRBV12-4 and TRBJ2-3; D gene unclear. Trimming shortened V by 4 bases and J by 1 base, and 6 bases separated the two germline ends. The CDR3 totals 13 residues.